Presented here are 4 T cell receptor beta chains from one specimen sequenced in a study of blood T cell repertoires in COVID-19. The protocol was immunoSEQ multiplex PCR, while the TCRdb copy is restricted to in-frame clones and leaves out a portion. The repertoire has under 300,000 clones, 80% to 90% of them found once; the top ten carry over 2%. What was sequenced was PBMCs or T cells enriched from blood (not recorded which). The source is a woman younger than 30 who had recovered from COVID-19.

J is TRBJ2-2 and V is TRBV19, with 7 bases aligning to TRBD2. Germline CDR1 and CDR2: LNHDA and SQIVND (reference sequence). The CDR3 totals 15 residues. The V and J ends lost 8 bases and 0 bases, in that order; junction bases with no gene match: 6. CDR3 in amino acids: CASQRGETNTGELFF. CDR3 bases: TGTGCCAGTCAACGGGGGGAGACGAACACCGGGGAGCTGTTTTTT.

V usage is TRBV5-4 and J usage is TRBJ2-7, with D maybe TRBD2 (6 bases). V was shortened by 3 bases and J by 2 bases, with 12 bases between the two germline ends. Germline CDR1 SGHNT, CDR2 YYREEE (reference sequence). This CDR3 contains 14 residues. DNA of the CDR3: TGTGCCAGCAGCTCCGGGACTTCCACCTACGAGCAGTACTTC. It encodes CASSSGTSTYEQYF.

Points on this clone: Germline and junction disagree at one end, which may indicate a read error. The chain employs TRBV6-4 and TRBJ2-2; tentative D call: TRBD1 (6 bases). The germline gives CDR1 MRHNA, CDR2 SNTAGT. There are 16 residues in the CDR3. The CDR3 loop reads CASGEGGEGNTGELFF. The CDR3, as DNA: TGTGCCAGCGGTGAAGGGGGTGAGGGAAACACCGGGGAGCTGTTTTTT.

For this clone: At the DNA level, this CDR3 is encoded by other sequences in the same sample as well. The V call is TRBV3-1 (or the pseudogene TRBV3-2), the J call TRBJ2-7, with D perhaps matching TRBD1 (6 bases). CDR1 is LGHDT, CDR2 YNNKEL, per germline (reference sequence). Trimming shortened V by 0 bases and J by 0 bases, and 9 bases separated the two germline ends. The CDR3 is 15 residues long. This CDR3 is CASSQETGNSYEQYF. Written as DNA, the CDR3 is TGTGCCAGCAGCCAAGAAACAGGGAACTCCTACGAGCAGTACTTC.